A selection of T cell receptor beta chains follows, all from one sample in a study of T-cell memory formation after mild COVID-19. Via MiXCR, TCRdb re-called the 5' RACE reads, giving one row per CDR3 protein. The repertoire holds roughly 310,000 distinct CDR3 sequences, with about a sixth as singletons. Sequenced: PBMCs or a T cell subset sorted from them (not recorded which). The receptors derive from a man younger than 35 who had mild COVID-19 (a few samples of this study predate the infection). Cell type and time point are not known. Each CDR3 is given with its conserved first and last residue. A D gene is named only where the DNA matches it firmly. Clone size appears in some rows only: once, few, many, or a class for an expanded clone.

abundance: few; j_gene: TRBJ1-2; v_gene: TRBV12-3/TRBV12-4; d_gene: TRBD1; CDR3nt: TGTGCCAGCAGCAGGGACAGGGGGCAAGGTTATGGCTACACCTTC; CDR3aa: CASSRDRGQGYGYTF
abundance: few; j_gene: TRBJ1-3; v_gene: TRBV6-5; d_gene: TRBD1; CDR3nt: TGTGCCAGCAGTATGGACAGGGTTTCTGGGGACACCATATATTTT; CDR3aa: CASSMDRVSGDTIYF
abundance: few; j_gene: TRBJ1-6; v_gene: TRBV20-1; d_gene: TRBD1; CDR3nt: TGCAGTGCTATCGGACAGGACCTTCGTAATTCACCCCTCCACTTT; CDR3aa: CSAIGQDLRNSPLHF
abundance: many; j_gene: TRBJ2-7; v_gene: TRBV7-9; d_gene: -; CDR3nt: TGTGCCAGCAGCTCTTCCAGGGTCTACGAGCAGTACTTC; CDR3aa: CASSSSRVYEQYF
abundance: -; j_gene: TRBJ1-1; v_gene: TRBV7-8; d_gene: TRBD1; CDR3nt: TGTGCCAGCAGCTCCCGACAGGGTCCCAACACTGAAGCTTTCTTT; CDR3aa: CASSSRQGPNTEAFF
abundance: -; j_gene: TRBJ1-2; v_gene: TRBV20-1; d_gene: -; CDR3nt: TGCAGTGCTAGAGAAGGGACGGCCCGAAGCGGCTACACCTTC; CDR3aa: CSAREGTARSGYTF
abundance: few; j_gene: TRBJ1-2; v_gene: TRBV5-1; d_gene: -; CDR3nt: TGCGCCAGCAGCTTGGACCGACGTGGCTACACCTTC; CDR3aa: CASSLDRRGYTF
abundance: -; j_gene: TRBJ2-4; v_gene: TRBV7-2; d_gene: -; CDR3nt: TGTGCCAGCAGCTTAGTGCGTAGCACCTTTAAAAACATTCAGTACTTC; CDR3aa: CASSLVRSTFKNIQYF
abundance: -; j_gene: TRBJ2-7; v_gene: TRBV12-3/TRBV12-4; d_gene: -; CDR3nt: TGTGCCAGCAGTGACCAGGGGGGTGATTACGAGCAGTACTTC; CDR3aa: CASSDQGGDYEQYF
abundance: many; j_gene: TRBJ2-3; v_gene: TRBV12-3/TRBV12-4; d_gene: -; CDR3nt: TGTGCCAGCAGTTTTAGTGCAAGCACAGATACGCAGTATTTT; CDR3aa: CASSFSASTDTQYF
abundance: -; j_gene: TRBJ2-1; v_gene: TRBV9; d_gene: -; CDR3nt: TGTGCCAGCAGCGTGGACGGCGGCACCTACAATGAGCAGTTCTTC; CDR3aa: CASSVDGGTYNEQFF
abundance: -; j_gene: TRBJ2-1; v_gene: TRBV18; d_gene: -; CDR3nt: TGTGCCAGCTCACCAAGCCAGAGCTCCTACAATGAGCAGTTCTTC; CDR3aa: CASSPSQSSYNEQFF
abundance: -; j_gene: TRBJ1-2; v_gene: TRBV20-1; d_gene: -; CDR3nt: TGCAGTGCTAGCCCCCTAGGTGGAAACTATGGCTACACCTTC; CDR3aa: CSASPLGGNYGYTF
abundance: few; j_gene: TRBJ2-3; v_gene: TRBV6-2/TRBV6-3; d_gene: -; CDR3nt: TGTGCCAGCAGTTATTTGGGGTACACAGATACGCAGTATTTT; CDR3aa: CASSYLGYTDTQYF
abundance: -; j_gene: TRBJ2-2; v_gene: TRBV6-2/TRBV6-3; d_gene: TRBD1; CDR3nt: TGTGCCAGCAGACCCAGGGGGCGCGGTACCGGGGAGCTGTTTTTT; CDR3aa: CASRPRGRGTGELFF
abundance: -; j_gene: TRBJ1-1; v_gene: TRBV14; d_gene: -; CDR3nt: TGTGCCAGCAGCCAAGAAGGCAGCACTGAAGCTTTCTTT; CDR3aa: CASSQEGSTEAFF
abundance: few; j_gene: TRBJ1-5; v_gene: TRBV5-1; d_gene: TRBD1; CDR3nt: TGCGCCAGCAGCCCAGGACAGGGGGAAGTGAATGGCAATCAGCCCCAGCATTTT; CDR3aa: CASSPGQGEVNGNQPQHF
abundance: -; j_gene: TRBJ2-2; v_gene: TRBV11-2; d_gene: TRBD2; CDR3nt: TGTGCCAGCAGCTTCGGGGGGGACACCGGGGAGCTGTTTTTT; CDR3aa: CASSFGGDTGELFF
abundance: many; j_gene: TRBJ1-2; v_gene: TRBV11-2; d_gene: -; CDR3nt: TGTGCCAGCAGCTCCGGAACAGGGTCTGGCTACACCTTC; CDR3aa: CASSSGTGSGYTF
abundance: -; j_gene: TRBJ2-3; v_gene: TRBV20-1; d_gene: TRBD2; CDR3nt: TGCAGTGCTAGAGTGCTAGCGGGGTGGACAGATACGCAGTATTTT; CDR3aa: CSARVLAGWTDTQYF
abundance: -; j_gene: TRBJ1-2; v_gene: TRBV6-5; d_gene: TRBD1; CDR3nt: TGTGCCAGCAGCCCGGGACAGGGGACGGTTAGCTCCTTC; CDR3aa: CASSPGQGTVSSF
abundance: few; j_gene: TRBJ2-1; v_gene: TRBV9; d_gene: TRBD2; CDR3nt: TGTGCCAGCAGCGCCCGGGGGGGTGTATCCTACAATGAGCAGTTCTTC; CDR3aa: CASSARGGVSYNEQFF
abundance: few; j_gene: TRBJ1-1; v_gene: TRBV11-2; d_gene: -; CDR3nt: TGTGCCAGCAGCTTAGACCTAATCTTTGGCGCTGAAGCTTTCTTT; CDR3aa: CASSLDLIFGAEAFF
abundance: few; j_gene: TRBJ2-3; v_gene: TRBV5-1; d_gene: -; CDR3nt: TGCGCCAGCAGCCCGAGCCGGGGGGCGGGAGATACGCAGTATTTT; CDR3aa: CASSPSRGAGDTQYF
abundance: many; j_gene: TRBJ1-2; v_gene: TRBV7-2; d_gene: -; CDR3nt: TGTGCCAGCAGCTTTGGATCTCCTAACTATGGCTACACCTTC; CDR3aa: CASSFGSPNYGYTF
abundance: few; j_gene: TRBJ1-1; v_gene: TRBV18; d_gene: -; CDR3nt: TGTGCCAGCTCACCATCGGACATGAACACTGAAGCTTTCTTT; CDR3aa: CASSPSDMNTEAFF
abundance: -; j_gene: TRBJ2-3; v_gene: TRBV6-2/TRBV6-3; d_gene: -; CDR3nt: TGTGCCAGCAGTTACTGGGAGACAGATACGCAGTATTTT; CDR3aa: CASSYWETDTQYF
abundance: -; j_gene: TRBJ2-1; v_gene: TRBV6-5; d_gene: -; CDR3nt: TGTGCCAGCAGTTACTCGGCAGGGCTTGAGCAGTTCTTC; CDR3aa: CASSYSAGLEQFF
abundance: few; j_gene: TRBJ2-3; v_gene: TRBV5-6; d_gene: TRBD1; CDR3nt: TGTGCCAGCAGCTGGGACAGGGACGTTACAGATACGCAGTATTTT; CDR3aa: CASSWDRDVTDTQYF
abundance: few; j_gene: TRBJ2-3; v_gene: TRBV12-3/TRBV12-4; d_gene: TRBD2; CDR3nt: TGTGCCAGCAGTTCCTTTGGACTAGCGGGGGGAGGGGATACGCAGTATTTT; CDR3aa: CASSSFGLAGGGDTQYF
abundance: -; j_gene: TRBJ2-1; v_gene: TRBV5-6; d_gene: TRBD2; CDR3nt: TGTGCCAGCAGCCCCGTAGCGGGGGAGATTCACAATGAGCAGTTCTTC; CDR3aa: CASSPVAGEIHNEQFF
abundance: -; j_gene: TRBJ2-7; v_gene: TRBV4-1; d_gene: TRBD1; CDR3nt: TGCGCCAGCAGCCCCGGGATAGGACAGGGGGCCTACGAGCAGTACTTC; CDR3aa: CASSPGIGQGAYEQYF